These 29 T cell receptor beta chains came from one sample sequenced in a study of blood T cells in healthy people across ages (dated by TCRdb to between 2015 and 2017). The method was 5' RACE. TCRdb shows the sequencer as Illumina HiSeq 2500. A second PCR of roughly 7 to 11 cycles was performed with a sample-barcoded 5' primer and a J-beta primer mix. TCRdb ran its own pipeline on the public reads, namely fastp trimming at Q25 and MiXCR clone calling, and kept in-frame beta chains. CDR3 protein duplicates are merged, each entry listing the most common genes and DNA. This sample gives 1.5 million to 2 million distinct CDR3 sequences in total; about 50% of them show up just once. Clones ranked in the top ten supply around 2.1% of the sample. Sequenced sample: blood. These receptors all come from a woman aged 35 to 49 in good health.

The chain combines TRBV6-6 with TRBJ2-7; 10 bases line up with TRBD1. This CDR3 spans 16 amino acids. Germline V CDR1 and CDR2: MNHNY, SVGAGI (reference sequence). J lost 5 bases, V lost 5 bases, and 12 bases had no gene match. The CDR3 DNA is TGTGCCAGCAGTCCCCCCAGGACAGGGGGTGTTGACGAGCAGTACTTC. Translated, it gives CASSPPRTGGVDEQYF.

The CDR3 nucleotides read TGTGCCAGCAGTATATATGGGAGTGGCGGCTACACCTTC. This encodes CASSIYGSGGYTF. The chain recombines TRBV28 with TRBJ1-2, with D unclear. Trimming stripped 5 bases from V and 8 bases from J, with 15 bases between. Germline CDR1 MDHEN, CDR2 SYDVKM. The CDR3 extends over 13 amino acids.

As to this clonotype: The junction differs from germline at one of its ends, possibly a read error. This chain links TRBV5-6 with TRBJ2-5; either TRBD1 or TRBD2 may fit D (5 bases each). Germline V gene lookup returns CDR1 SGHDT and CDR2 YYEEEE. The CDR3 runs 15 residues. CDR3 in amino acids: CACSAFGGKKETQYF. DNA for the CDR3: TGTGCCTGCAGCGCCTTTGGGGGTAAAAAAGAGACCCAGTACTTC.

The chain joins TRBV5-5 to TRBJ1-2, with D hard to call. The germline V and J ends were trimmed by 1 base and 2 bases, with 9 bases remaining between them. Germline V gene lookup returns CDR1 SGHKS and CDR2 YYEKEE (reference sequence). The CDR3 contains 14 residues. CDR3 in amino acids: CASSLRVLNYGYTF. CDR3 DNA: TGTGCCAGCAGCTTGAGGGTTTTAAACTATGGCTACACCTTC.

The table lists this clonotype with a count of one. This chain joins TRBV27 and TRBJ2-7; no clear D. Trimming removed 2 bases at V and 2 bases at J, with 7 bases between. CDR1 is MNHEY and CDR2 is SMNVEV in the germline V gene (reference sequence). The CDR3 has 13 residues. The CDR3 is CASSLDNTYEQYF. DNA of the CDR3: TGTGCCAGCAGTTTAGACAACACCTACGAGCAGTACTTC.

For the CDR3, the DNA is TGTGCCAGCAGTTACGAGGGTTTAGGCAAAAACATTCAGTACTTC. Protein product: CASSYEGLGKNIQYF. The V and J genes are TRBV6-2 or TRBV6-3 and TRBJ2-4, with D possibly being TRBD2 (5 bases). The CDR3 has 15 residues. Trimming stripped 2 bases from V and 3 bases from J, with 11 bases between. Germline V gene data show CDR1 as MNHEY and CDR2 as SVGEGT.

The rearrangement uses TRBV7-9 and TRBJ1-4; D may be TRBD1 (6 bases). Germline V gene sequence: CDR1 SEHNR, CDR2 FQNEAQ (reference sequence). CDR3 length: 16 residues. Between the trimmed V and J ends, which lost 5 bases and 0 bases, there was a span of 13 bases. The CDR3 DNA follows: TGTGCCAGCAGCGCGGACAGACCTGCAACTAATGAAAAACTGTTTTTT. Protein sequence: CASSADRPATNEKLFF.

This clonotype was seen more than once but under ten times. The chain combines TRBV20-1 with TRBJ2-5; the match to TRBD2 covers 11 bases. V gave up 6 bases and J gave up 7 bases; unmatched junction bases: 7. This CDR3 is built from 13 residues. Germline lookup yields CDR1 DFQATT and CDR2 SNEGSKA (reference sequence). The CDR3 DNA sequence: TGCAGTGCAAAGACCGGGACTAGCGGGACCCAGTACTTC. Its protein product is CSAKTGTSGTQYF.

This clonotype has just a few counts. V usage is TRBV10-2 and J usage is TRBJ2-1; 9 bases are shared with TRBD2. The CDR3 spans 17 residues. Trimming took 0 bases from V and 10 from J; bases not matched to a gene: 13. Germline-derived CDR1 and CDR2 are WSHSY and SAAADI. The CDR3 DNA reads TGCGCCAGCAGTGAGTCGAGGGGCGGGGGGGCTTCGAGGGAGCAGTTCTTC. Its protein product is CASSESRGGGASREQFF.

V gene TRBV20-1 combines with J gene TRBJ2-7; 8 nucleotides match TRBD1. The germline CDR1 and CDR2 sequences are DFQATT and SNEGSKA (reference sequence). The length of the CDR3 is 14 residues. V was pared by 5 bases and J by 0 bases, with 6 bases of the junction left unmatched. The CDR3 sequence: CSASNRGSSYEQYF. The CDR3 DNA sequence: TGCAGTGCTTCAAACAGGGGGAGCTCCTACGAGCAGTACTTC.

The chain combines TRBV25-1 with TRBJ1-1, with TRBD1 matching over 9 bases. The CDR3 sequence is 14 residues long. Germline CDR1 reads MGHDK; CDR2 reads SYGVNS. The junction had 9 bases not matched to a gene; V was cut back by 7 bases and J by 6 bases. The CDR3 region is CASTPNRGLAEAFF. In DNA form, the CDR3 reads TGTGCCAGCACCCCGAACAGGGGGCTCGCTGAAGCTTTCTTT.

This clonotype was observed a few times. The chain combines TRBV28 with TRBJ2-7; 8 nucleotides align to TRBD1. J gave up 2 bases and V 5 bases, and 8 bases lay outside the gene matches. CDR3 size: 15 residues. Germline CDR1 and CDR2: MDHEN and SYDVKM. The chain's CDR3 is CASSIQGARAYEQYF. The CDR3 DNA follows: TGTGCCAGCAGTATCCAGGGGGCTCGGGCCTACGAGCAGTACTTC. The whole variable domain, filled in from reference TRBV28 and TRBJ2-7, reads DVKVTQSSRYLVKRTGEKVFLECVQDMDHENMFWYRQDPGLGLRLIYFSYDVKMKEKGDIPEGYSVSREKKERFSLILESASTNQTSMYLCASSIQGARAYEQYFGPGTRLTVT.

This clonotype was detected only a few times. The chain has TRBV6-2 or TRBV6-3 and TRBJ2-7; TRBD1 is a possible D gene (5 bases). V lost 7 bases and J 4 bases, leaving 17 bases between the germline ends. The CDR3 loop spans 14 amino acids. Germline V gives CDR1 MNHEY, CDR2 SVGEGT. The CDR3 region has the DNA TGTGCCAGCATCAACGCGGCAGGGCGATACGAGCAGTACTTC. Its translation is CASINAAGRYEQYF.

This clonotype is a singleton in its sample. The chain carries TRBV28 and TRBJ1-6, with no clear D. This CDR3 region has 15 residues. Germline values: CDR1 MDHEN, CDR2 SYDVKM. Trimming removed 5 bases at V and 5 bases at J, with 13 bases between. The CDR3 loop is CASSPPKGDNSPLHF. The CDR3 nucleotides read TGTGCCAGCAGTCCTCCGAAGGGTGATAATTCACCCCTCCACTTT.

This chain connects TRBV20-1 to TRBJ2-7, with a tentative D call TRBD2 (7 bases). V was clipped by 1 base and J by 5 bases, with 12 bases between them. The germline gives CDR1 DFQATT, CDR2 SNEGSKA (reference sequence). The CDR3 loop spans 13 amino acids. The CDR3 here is CSARGGGPDEQYF. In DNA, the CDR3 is TGCAGTGCTAGAGGGGGGGGGCCCGACGAGCAGTACTTC.

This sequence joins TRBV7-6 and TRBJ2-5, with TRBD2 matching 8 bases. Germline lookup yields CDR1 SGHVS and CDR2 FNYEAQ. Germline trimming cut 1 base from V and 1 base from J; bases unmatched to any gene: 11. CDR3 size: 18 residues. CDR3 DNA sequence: TGTGCCAGCAGCTTAGTTCCCAGCGGGGGAACACTCCAAGAGACCCAGTACTTC. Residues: CASSLVPSGGTLQETQYF.

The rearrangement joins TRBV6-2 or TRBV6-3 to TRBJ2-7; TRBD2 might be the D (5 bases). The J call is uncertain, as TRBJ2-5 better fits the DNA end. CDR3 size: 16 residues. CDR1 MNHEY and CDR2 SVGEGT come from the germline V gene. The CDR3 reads CASSLSGSAMGETQYF. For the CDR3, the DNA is TGTGCCAGCAGTTTGTCGGGGTCAGCGATGGGGGAGACCCAGTACTTC.

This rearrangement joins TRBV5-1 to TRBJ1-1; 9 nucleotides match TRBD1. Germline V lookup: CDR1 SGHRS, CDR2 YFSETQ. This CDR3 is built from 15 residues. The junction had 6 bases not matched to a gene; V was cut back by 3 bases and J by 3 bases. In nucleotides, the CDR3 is TGCGCCAGCAGCTCACAGGGGGCCGGGTACACTGAAGCTTTCTTT. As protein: CASSSQGAGYTEAFF.

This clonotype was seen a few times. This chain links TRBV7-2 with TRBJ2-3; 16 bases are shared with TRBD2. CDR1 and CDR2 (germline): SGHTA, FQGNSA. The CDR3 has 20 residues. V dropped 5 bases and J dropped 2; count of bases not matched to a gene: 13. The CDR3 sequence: CASSRLFSGTSGGVTDTQYF. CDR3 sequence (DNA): TGTGCCAGCAGCCGCCTATTTTCCGGGACTAGCGGGGGGGTCACAGATACGCAGTATTTT. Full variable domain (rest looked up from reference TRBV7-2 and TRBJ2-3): GAGVSQSPSNKVTEKGKDVELRCDPISGHTALYWYRQSLGQGLEFLIYFQGNSAPDKSGLPSDRFSAERTGGSVSTLTIQRTQQEDSAVYLCASSRLFSGTSGGVTDTQYFGPGTRLTVL.

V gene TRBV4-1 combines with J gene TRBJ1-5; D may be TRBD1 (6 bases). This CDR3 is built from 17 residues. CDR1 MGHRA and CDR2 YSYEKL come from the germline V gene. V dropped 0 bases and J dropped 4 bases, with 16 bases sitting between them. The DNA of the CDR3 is TGCGCCAGCAGCCAAGATTTGAAGGCAGGGGCTAATCAGCCCCAGCATTTT. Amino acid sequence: CASSQDLKAGANQPQHF.

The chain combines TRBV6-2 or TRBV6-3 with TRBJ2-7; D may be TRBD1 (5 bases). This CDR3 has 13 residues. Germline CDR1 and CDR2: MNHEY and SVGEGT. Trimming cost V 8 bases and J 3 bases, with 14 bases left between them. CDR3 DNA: TGTGCCAGCTTAAGGGGCAGGAGCTACGAGCAGTACTTC. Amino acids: CASLRGRSYEQYF.

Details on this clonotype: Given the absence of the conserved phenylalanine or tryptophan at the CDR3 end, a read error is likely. The CDR3 loop is CSVTRQDPGTEQYL. As DNA, the CDR3 is TGCAGCGTCACAAGACAGGACCCCGGCACCGAGCAGTACTTA. V usage is TRBV29-1 and J usage is TRBJ2-7; D is possibly TRBD1 (6 bases). V was trimmed by 6 bases and J by 6 bases, leaving 21 bases between them. Germline V gene sequence: CDR1 SQVTM, CDR2 ANQGSEA. This CDR3 is built from 14 residues.

The CDR3 coding sequence is TGTGCCAGCAGTCAGACTGGAAACACCATATATTTT. It encodes CASSQTGNTIYF. This rearrangement joins TRBV6-5 to TRBJ1-3; D unclear. CDR3 length: 12 amino acids. CDR1 and CDR2 from the germline V gene are MNHEY and SVGAGI. Trimming pared 5 bases from V and 2 bases from J, leaving 4 bases between.

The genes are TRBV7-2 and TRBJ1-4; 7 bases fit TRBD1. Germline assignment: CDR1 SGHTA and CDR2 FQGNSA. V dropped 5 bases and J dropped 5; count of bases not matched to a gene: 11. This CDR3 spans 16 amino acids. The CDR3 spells CASSHYSGQSNEKLFF. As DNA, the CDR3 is TGTGCCAGCAGCCACTATTCGGGACAGTCAAATGAAAAACTGTTTTTT.

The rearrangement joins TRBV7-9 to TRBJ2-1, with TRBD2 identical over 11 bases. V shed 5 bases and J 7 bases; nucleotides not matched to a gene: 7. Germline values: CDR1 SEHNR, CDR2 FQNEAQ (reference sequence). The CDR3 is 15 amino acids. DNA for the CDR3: TGTGCCAGCAGCGCAACTAGCGGGAGTAGTAATGAGCAGTTCTTC. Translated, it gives CASSATSGSSNEQFF.

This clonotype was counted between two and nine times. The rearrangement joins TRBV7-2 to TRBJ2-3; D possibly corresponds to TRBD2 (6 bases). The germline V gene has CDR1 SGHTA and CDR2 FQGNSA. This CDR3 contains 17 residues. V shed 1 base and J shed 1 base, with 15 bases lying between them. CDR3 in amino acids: CASSLGRGLVGTDTQYF. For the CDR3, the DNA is TGTGCCAGCAGCTTAGGGCGGGGACTGGTTGGCACAGATACGCAGTATTTT.

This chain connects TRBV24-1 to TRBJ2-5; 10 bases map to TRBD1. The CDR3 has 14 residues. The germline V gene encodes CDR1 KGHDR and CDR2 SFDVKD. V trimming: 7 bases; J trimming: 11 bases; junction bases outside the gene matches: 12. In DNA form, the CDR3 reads TGTGCCACCAGGATGACCAGGACAGGGGGTGAGCAGTACTTC. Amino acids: CATRMTRTGGEQYF.

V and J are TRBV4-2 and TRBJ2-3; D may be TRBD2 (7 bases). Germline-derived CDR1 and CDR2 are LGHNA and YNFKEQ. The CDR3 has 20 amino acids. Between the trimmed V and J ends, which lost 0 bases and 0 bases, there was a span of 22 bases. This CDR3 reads CASSQDRRGRSTTSTDTQYF. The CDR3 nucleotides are TGTGCCAGCAGCCAAGATAGGCGGGGGCGCAGTACCACTAGCACAGATACGCAGTATTTT.

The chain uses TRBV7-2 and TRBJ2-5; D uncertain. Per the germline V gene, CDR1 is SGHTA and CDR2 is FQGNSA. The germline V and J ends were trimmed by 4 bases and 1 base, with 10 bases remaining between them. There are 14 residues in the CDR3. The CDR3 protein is CASSSFGVQETQYF. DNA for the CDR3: TGTGCCAGCAGCTCTTTTGGGGTCCAAGAGACCCAGTACTTC.